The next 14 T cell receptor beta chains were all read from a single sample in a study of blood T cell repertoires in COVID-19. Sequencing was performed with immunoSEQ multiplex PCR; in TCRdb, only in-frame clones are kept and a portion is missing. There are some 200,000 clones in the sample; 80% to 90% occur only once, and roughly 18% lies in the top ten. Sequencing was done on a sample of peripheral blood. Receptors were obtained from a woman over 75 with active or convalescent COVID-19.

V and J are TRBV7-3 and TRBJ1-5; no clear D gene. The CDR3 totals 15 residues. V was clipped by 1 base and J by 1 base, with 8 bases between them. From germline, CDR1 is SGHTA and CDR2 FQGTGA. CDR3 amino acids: CASSLKTASNQPQHF. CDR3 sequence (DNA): TGTGCCAGCAGCTTAAAGACTGCAAGCAATCAGCCCCAGCATTTT.

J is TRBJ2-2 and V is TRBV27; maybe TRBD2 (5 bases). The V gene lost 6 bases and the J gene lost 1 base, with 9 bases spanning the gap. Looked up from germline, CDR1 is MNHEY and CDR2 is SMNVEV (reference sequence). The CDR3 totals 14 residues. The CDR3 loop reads CASSRRWNTGELFF. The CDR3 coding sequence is TGTGCCAGCAGCCGGAGGTGGAACACCGGGGAGCTGTTTTTT.

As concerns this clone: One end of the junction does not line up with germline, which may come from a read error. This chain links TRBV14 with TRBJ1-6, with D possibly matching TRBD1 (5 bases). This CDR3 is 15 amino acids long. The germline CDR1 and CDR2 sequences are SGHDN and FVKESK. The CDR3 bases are TGTGCCAGCAGCAAAGAGGGCCAGGGAAGTTCACCCCTCCACTTT. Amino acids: CASSKEGQGSSPLHF.

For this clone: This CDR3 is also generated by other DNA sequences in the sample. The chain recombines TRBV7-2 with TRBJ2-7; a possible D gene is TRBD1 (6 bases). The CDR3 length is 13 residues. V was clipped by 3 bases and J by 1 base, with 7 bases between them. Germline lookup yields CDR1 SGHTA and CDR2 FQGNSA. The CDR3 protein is CASSFRGSYEQYF. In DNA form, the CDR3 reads TGTGCCAGCAGCTTCAGGGGATCCTACGAGCAGTACTTC.

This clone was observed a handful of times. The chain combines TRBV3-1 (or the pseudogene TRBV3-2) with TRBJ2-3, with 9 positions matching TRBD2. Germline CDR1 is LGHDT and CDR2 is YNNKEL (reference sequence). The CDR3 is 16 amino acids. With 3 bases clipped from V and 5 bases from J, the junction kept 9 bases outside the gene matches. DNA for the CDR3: TGTGCCAGCAGCCACGGTCTAGCGGGAATCGGAGATACGCAGTATTTT. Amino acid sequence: CASSHGLAGIGDTQYF.

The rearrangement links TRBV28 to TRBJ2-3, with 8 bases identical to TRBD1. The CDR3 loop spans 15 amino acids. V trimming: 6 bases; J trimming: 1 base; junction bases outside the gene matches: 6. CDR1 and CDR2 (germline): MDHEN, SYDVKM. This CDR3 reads CASSRTGLGTDTQYF. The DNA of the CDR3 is TGTGCCAGCAGCCGGACAGGGTTGGGCACAGATACGCAGTATTTT.

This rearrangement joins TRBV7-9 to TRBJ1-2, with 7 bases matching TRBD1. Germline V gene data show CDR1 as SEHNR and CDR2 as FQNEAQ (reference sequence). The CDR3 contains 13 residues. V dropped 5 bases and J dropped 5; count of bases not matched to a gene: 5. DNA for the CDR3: TGTGCCAGCAGCCGAGACAGGGTATATGGCTACACCTTC. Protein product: CASSRDRVYGYTF.

The CDR3 DNA follows: TGTGCCAGCAGCGAAAATCCCGGGACTAGCGGGATTAATGAGCAGTTCTTC. Its protein is CASSENPGTSGINEQFF. The chain joins TRBV7-6 to TRBJ2-1; 13 bases are a match to TRBD2. Germline V gene data show CDR1 as SGHVS and CDR2 as FNYEAQ. J gave up 7 bases and V 5 bases, and 11 bases lay outside the gene matches. The CDR3 extends over 17 amino acids.

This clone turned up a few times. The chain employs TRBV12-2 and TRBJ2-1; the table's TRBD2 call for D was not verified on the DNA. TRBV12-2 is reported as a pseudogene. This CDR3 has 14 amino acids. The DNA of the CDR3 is TGTGCAAGTCGCTCCAGAAATTGGGGAGGGGAGCAGTTCTTC. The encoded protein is CASRSRNWGGEQFF.

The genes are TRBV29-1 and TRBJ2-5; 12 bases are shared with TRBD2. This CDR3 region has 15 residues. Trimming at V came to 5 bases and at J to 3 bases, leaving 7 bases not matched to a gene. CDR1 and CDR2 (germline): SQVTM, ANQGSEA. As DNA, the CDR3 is TGCAGCGTTTCTAGCGGGGGGGGAACGGAAGAGACCCAGTACTTC. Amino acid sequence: CSVSSGGGTEETQYF.

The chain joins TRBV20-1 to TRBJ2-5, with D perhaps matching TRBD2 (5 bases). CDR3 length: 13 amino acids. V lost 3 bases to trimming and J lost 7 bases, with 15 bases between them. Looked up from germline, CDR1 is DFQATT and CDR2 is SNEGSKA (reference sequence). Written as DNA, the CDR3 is TGCAGTGCTAGTTCCTTGGGAGAAGGGACCCAGTACTTC. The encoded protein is CSASSLGEGTQYF.

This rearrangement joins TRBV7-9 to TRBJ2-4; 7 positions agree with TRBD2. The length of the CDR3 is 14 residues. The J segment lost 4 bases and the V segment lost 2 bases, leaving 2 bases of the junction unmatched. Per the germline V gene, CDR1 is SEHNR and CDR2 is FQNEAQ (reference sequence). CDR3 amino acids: CASSLFGGKNIQYF. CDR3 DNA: TGTGCCAGCAGCTTATTCGGGGGGAAAAACATTCAGTACTTC.

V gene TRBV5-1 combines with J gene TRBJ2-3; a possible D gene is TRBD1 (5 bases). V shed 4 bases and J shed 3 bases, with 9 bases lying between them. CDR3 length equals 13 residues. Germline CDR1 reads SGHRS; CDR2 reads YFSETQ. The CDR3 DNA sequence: TGCGCCAGCAGCCTGGACATTACAGATACGCAGTATTTT. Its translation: CASSLDITDTQYF.

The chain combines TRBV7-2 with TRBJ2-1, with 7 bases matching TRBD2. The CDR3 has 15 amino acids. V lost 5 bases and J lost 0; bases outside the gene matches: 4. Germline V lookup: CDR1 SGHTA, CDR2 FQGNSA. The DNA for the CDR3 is TGTGCCAGCAGCGAGCTAGCGGCCTCCTACAATGAGCAGTTCTTC. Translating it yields CASSELAASYNEQFF.